This TCR beta chain appears in the sequencing data of a study of CD8 T cells in cerebrospinal fluid in Alzheimer's disease. By frequency, this clonotype is medium-sized. The CDR3 spans 16 residues. With the 10x single-cell sequencing reads reprocessed, TCRdb shows one record per CDR3 protein and no DNA. The record lists around 1,600 distinct CDR3 sequences, of which the ten most abundant hold approximately 6%. No participant had an acute infectious disease, and all were physically fit. This rearrangement joins TRBV12-3 or TRBV12-4 to TRBJ2-1; TCRdb's D gene call, TRBD1, goes unchecked for lack of DNA. Material: cerebrospinal fluid. This clonotype was obtained from a human donor with Alzheimer's disease. The CDR3 sequence is CASSFQRQGISDEQFF.